The present TCR beta chain was sequenced within a study of T cells in Graves' hyperthyroidism and ophthalmopathy. Study-wide results and caveats: Model output signaled ophthalmopathy a median around 5.9 months ahead of onset.

The TCR beta CDR3 regions underwent amplification using RNA transcripts as the source. A set of HTBI primers served as the primers for a first-round RT-PCR of the TCR CDR3. TCRdb analysed the multiplex PCR reads with MiXCR anew, one entry per CDR3 protein. Of 300,000 to 450,000 distinct CDR3 sequences in the sample, around 13% were seen once. Newly diagnosed patients aged 18 to 65 had hyperthyroidism of under 2 months' duration. In the case of this clonotype: Its antigen is unidentified.

This CDR3 is 13 amino acids long. Germline values: CDR1 MNHEY, CDR2 SMNVEV (reference sequence). V lost 5 bases, J lost 3 bases, and 11 bases lay in between. The chain has TRBV27 and TRBJ2-7; D remains ambiguous. The sequencing sample was made of blood. The receptor was derived from a woman aged 55-75 years with Graves' hyperthyroidism. This CDR3 is CASSANWSYEQYF. The CDR3 DNA sequence: TGTGCCAGCAGTGCTAACTGGAGCTACGAGCAGTACTTC.